The rows below give T cell receptor beta chains drawn from one sample of a study of patients and donors after allogeneic stem cell transplantation. A single record per CDR3 protein comes from TCRdb applying MiXCR to the RT-PCR reads. Of 98,000 or so distinct CDR3 sequences listed, around 36% were seen once; the top ten hold approximately 30%. Sequenced sample: blood, either unsorted or a sorted T cell fraction (not recorded which). Every receptor here comes from a human donor who was either an allogeneic HSCT recipient or a stem cell or donor lymphocyte infusion donor (not recorded which). It is not recorded whose cells these are; they may come from a transplant donor. Each CDR3 is given with its conserved first and last residue.

V: TRBV10-3
J: TRBJ1-6
CDR3: CAATGEEGSPLHF

V: TRBV28
J: TRBJ2-7
CDR3: CASSPGTSRYYEQYF

V: TRBV10-3
J: TRBJ2-7
CDR3: CAIRTSGNEQYF

V: TRBV25-1
J: TRBJ1-1
CDR3: CASSVGMNTEAFF

V: TRBV7-2
J: TRBJ1-2
CDR3: CASSLALGNYGYTF

V: TRBV7-2
J: TRBJ1-2
CDR3: CASEGASNYGYTF

V: TRBV7-2
J: TRBJ1-6
CDR3: CASSLQGLNSPLHF

V: TRBV20-1
J: TRBJ2-1
CDR3: CSATNEQFF

V: TRBV12-3/TRBV12-4
J: TRBJ1-2
CDR3: CASSLRANYGYTF

V: TRBV20-1
J: TRBJ1-1
CDR3: CSASRRGMYTEAFF

V: TRBV12-3/TRBV12-4
J: TRBJ1-6
CDR3: CASSLMGPANSPLHF

V: TRBV6-6
J: TRBJ1-5
CDR3: CASSYSGDHQPQHF

V: TRBV21-1
J: TRBJ2-3
CDR3: CASKLAGEEDTQYF

V: TRBV4-2
J: TRBJ2-1
CDR3: CASSQDPGRFYNEQFF

V: TRBV9
J: TRBJ1-2
CDR3: CASSLSGGWSYGYTF

V: TRBV20-1
J: TRBJ2-1
CDR3: CSAPTRAGSYNEQFF

V: TRBV24-1
J: TRBJ2-1
CDR3: CATSDPLDRGGNEQFF

V: TRBV5-1
J: TRBJ2-7
CDR3: CASSLPGQGYEQYF

V: TRBV18
J: TRBJ1-1
CDR3: CASSRDTSNTEAFF

V: TRBV28
J: TRBJ2-3
CDR3: CASSSRDRVVDTQYF

V: TRBV10-3
J: TRBJ2-7
CDR3: CAIRGGSSYEQYF

V: TRBV9
J: TRBJ1-2
CDR3: CASSVGGDGYTF

V: TRBV5-1
J: TRBJ1-2
CDR3: CASSLGGEYGYTF

V: TRBV7-9
J: TRBJ1-4
CDR3: CASSLGARNEKLFF

V: TRBV4-3
J: TRBJ1-1
CDR3: CASSQDIILQGNTEAFF

V: TRBV4-3
J: TRBJ2-2
CDR3: CASSYRVGELFF

V: TRBV5-1
J: TRBJ1-6
CDR3: CASSLGQGYYNSPLHF

V: TRBV5-8
J: TRBJ1-1
CDR3: CASSLAVTAGTEAFF

V: TRBV20-1
J: TRBJ2-7
CDR3: CSARGASGTRPRNEQYF

V: TRBV20-1
J: TRBJ2-4
CDR3: CSARERGQPLAKNIQYF

V: TRBV10-3
J: TRBJ2-3
CDR3: CAISTASTDTQYF

V: TRBV20-1
J: TRBJ2-7
CDR3: CSASVPPYEQYF

V: TRBV28
J: TRBJ1-1
CDR3: CASKHTLNTEAFF

V: TRBV29-1
J: TRBJ2-7
CDR3: CSVTGRPTYEQYF

V: TRBV3-1
J: TRBJ2-5
CDR3: CASSPGLAGRQETQYF

V: TRBV10-3
J: TRBJ1-5
CDR3: CAIGGDYSNQPQHF

V: TRBV9
J: TRBJ2-3
CDR3: CASSDGSGNRPDTQYF

V: TRBV7-8
J: TRBJ2-3
CDR3: CASSRGLLQVTDTQYF

V: TRBV6-2/TRBV6-3
J: TRBJ2-2
CDR3: CASTRSINTGELFF

V: TRBV11-2
J: TRBJ2-2
CDR3: CASSLTPGTSNTGELFF

V: TRBV7-2
J: TRBJ2-1
CDR3: CASSLEFWSSDEQFF

V: TRBV28
J: TRBJ2-2
CDR3: CASSPEREGIGELFF

V: TRBV7-2
J: TRBJ1-5
CDR3: CASSYRQGDQPQHF

V: TRBV28
J: TRBJ2-1
CDR3: CASSLASSGRSSYNEQFF

V: TRBV7-2
J: TRBJ1-5
CDR3: CASSLGQGSNQPQHF

V: TRBV27
J: TRBJ2-1
CDR3: CASSLLAKAYNEQFF

V: TRBV20-1
J: TRBJ2-3
CDR3: CSAREEWEVPTDTQYF

V: TRBV4-2
J: TRBJ2-4
CDR3: CASSQEVGKNIQYF

V: TRBV29-1
J: TRBJ2-3
CDR3: CSITGARDTQYF

V: TRBV3-1
J: TRBJ1-6
CDR3: CASRTAIEGYSPLHF

V: TRBV7-7
J: TRBJ1-1
CDR3: CASSLVRNTEAFF

V: TRBV7-2
J: TRBJ2-3
CDR3: CASSFRAADTQYF

V: TRBV29-1
J: TRBJ2-5
CDR3: CSATVVEETQYF

V: TRBV29-1
J: TRBJ2-1
CDR3: CSVSGRYNEQFF

V: TRBV5-6
J: TRBJ1-2
CDR3: CASSLEAGISYGYTF

V: TRBV4-2
J: TRBJ2-5
CDR3: CASSQGGLARAETQYF

V: TRBV29-1
J: TRBJ1-3
CDR3: CSVEESGSNTIYF